This section outlines one T cell receptor (beta chain) sequence together with its context. The antigen is not known. Only in-frame clones appear in the TCRdb table, and some are missing; sequencing was by immunoSEQ multiplex PCR. The repertoire includes approximately 30,000 clones, roughly 93% of them detected once, and 7% to 9.5% sits in the top ten. This record belongs to a study of T cells in localized non-small cell lung cancer. Points from the study as a whole: Adjacent lung was found to contain a median roughly 50 of the top 100 tumor clones. Overall survival was longer when the density of T cells in the blood was higher. It was uninvolved adjacent lung that showed the highest T cell clonality, exceeding tumor. The study sequenced only one region of the tumor. As a result, intratumor heterogeneity could not be excluded and remains possible.

Germline CDR1 MNHEY, CDR2 SVGAGI. This CDR3 region has 14 residues. V lost 2 bases and J lost 0, with 2 bases in between. The chain is built from TRBV6-5 and TRBJ2-6; no definite D call. Sequenced here: peripheral blood, sampled before any cancer treatment. The sequence came from a female donor at least 60 years old with stage I lung adenocarcinoma. The CDR3 protein is CASSYSSGANVLTF. Here the CDR3 DNA reads TGTGCCAGCAGTTACAGCTCTGGGGCCAACGTCCTGACTTTC.